Following are 8 T cell receptor beta chains from one sample sequenced in a study of blood T cell repertoires in COVID-19. Repertoires were generated with immunoSEQ multiplex PCR, while TCRdb's copy carries only in-frame clones and drops some. The sample consists of roughly 32,000 clones, 65% to 90% of them appearing once. The material sequenced was peripheral blood. The source of these receptors is a man aged 80 or over with active COVID-19.

Note on this clone: Its ends do not fully match the called genes, so a read error is possible. The chain combines TRBV9 with TRBJ2-5; D gene ambiguous. Germline V lookup: CDR1 SGDLS, CDR2 YYNGEE. This CDR3 comprises 14 residues. The CDR3 region is CASSVEGVSETQYF. CDR3 coding DNA: TGTGCCAGCAGTGTAGAAGGAGTTTCCGAGACCCAGTACTTC.

CDR3 protein: CAISEFGGGEDGYTF. In DNA form, the CDR3 reads TGTGCCATCAGTGAGTTCGGGGGAGGGGAAGATGGCTACACCTTC. The chain recombines TRBV10-3 with TRBJ1-2, with D possibly matching TRBD1 (5 bases). V gave up 1 base and J gave up 6 bases, with 15 bases separating them. Germline loops: CDR1 ENHRY, CDR2 SYGVKD. This CDR3 has 15 amino acids.

This clone came up a few times. The chain is built from TRBV13 and TRBJ2-1, with 10 bases matching TRBD2. This CDR3 is built from 14 residues. In germline, CDR1 is PRHDT, CDR2 FYEKMQ (reference sequence). With V trimmed by 7 bases and J by 5 bases, 5 bases remained unmatched. CDR3 sequence reads: CASNLAGANNEQFF. The CDR3 DNA follows: TGTGCCAGCAACCTAGCGGGGGCCAACAATGAGCAGTTCTTC. Full variable domain (rest looked up from reference TRBV13 and TRBJ2-1): AAGVIQSPRHLIKEKRETATLKCYPIPRHDTVYWYQQGPGQDPQFLISFYEKMQSDKGSIPDRFSAQQFSDYHSELNMSSLELGDSALYFCASNLAGANNEQFFGPGTRLTVL.

CDR3 protein: CASNPVDSDQPQHF. The CDR3 DNA follows: TGTGCCAGCAACCCCGTAGACAGCGATCAGCCCCAGCATTTT. V and J are TRBV2 and TRBJ1-5; tentatively, D is TRBD1 (5 bases). Germline-derived CDR1 and CDR2 are SNHLY and FYNNEI. CDR3 length: 14 amino acids. V lost 7 bases to trimming and J lost 5 bases, with 15 bases between them.

The chain is built from TRBV11-2 and TRBJ2-5; D may be TRBD2 (6 bases). There are 16 residues in the CDR3. Germline V gives CDR1 SGHAT, CDR2 FQNNGV. V lost 5 bases to trimming and J lost 2 bases, with 18 bases between them. CDR3 DNA: TGTGCCAGCAGCCCAAGGAGTAGGGCGGGGCAAGAGACCCAGTACTTC. Its translation: CASSPRSRAGQETQYF.

The V and J genes are TRBV7-2 and TRBJ1-1; D may be TRBD1 (5 bases). CDR3 length equals 14 residues. In germline, CDR1 is SGHTA, CDR2 FQGNSA. V lost 5 bases to trimming and J lost 2 bases, with 12 bases between them. CDR3 bases: TGTGCCAGCAGCCGGCAGGGCTATAACACTGAAGCTTTCTTT. Translated, it gives CASSRQGYNTEAFF. The variable domain in full, with the rest retrieved from reference TRBV7-2 and TRBJ1-1, is GAGVSQSPSNKVTEKGKDVELRCDPISGHTALYWYRQSLGQGLEFLIYFQGNSAPDKSGLPSDRFSAERTGGSVSTLTIQRTQQEDSAVYLCASSRQGYNTEAFFGQGTRLTVV.

This clone came up once. V usage is TRBV18 and J usage is TRBJ2-3; 14 bases map to TRBD2. Per germline, CDR1 KGHSH and CDR2 LQKENI. J was trimmed by 4 bases and V by 6 bases; bases with no gene match: 3. This CDR3 contains 15 residues. The chain's CDR3 is CASSLGLAGADTQYF. In DNA, the CDR3 is TGTGCCAGCTCTCTGGGACTAGCGGGAGCAGATACGCAGTATTTT. The full variable domain, completed using reference TRBV18 and TRBJ2-3, is NAGVMQNPRHLVRRRGQEARLRCSPMKGHSHVYWYRQLPEEGLKFMVYLQKENIIDESGMPKERFSAEFPKEGPSILRIQQVVRGDSAAYFCASSLGLAGADTQYFGPGTRLTVL.

This clone has a single count. This sequence joins TRBV28 and TRBJ1-1; the D is unclear. The CDR3 consists of 11 residues. From germline, CDR1 is MDHEN and CDR2 SYDVKM. Trimming shortened V by 8 bases and J by 1 base, and 5 bases separated the two germline ends. The CDR3 nucleotides read TGTGCCAGCGGGCCGAACACTGAAGCTTTCTTT. It codes for CASGPNTEAFF.